The 16 T cell receptor beta chains listed next were all sequenced from one sample in a study of shared clonotypes between healthy human individuals. The repertoire was sequenced with immunoSEQ multiplex PCR; TCRdb's copy has only in-frame clones and lacks some. In the table there are about 190,000 clones, about 68% of which are singletons. Sequencing used memory CD4+ T cells sorted from blood. Subset of the sample: CD45RA-negative fraction. Receptors were obtained from a man aged 25 to 45 in good health.

This clone was counted only a few times. V usage is TRBV11-2 and J usage is TRBJ2-7; 8 bases line up with TRBD1. This CDR3 spans 15 amino acids. The germline V gene encodes CDR1 SGHAT and CDR2 FQNNGV. V lost 1 base to trimming and J lost 0 bases; unmatched junction nucleotides: 2. The CDR3 is CASSLADRGSYEQYF. DNA for the CDR3: TGTGCCAGCAGCTTAGCCGACAGGGGCTCCTACGAGCAGTACTTC.

The chain links TRBV5-1 to TRBJ2-6; D unresolved. The V and J ends lost 4 bases and 2 bases respectively, with 10 bases between them. CDR1 is SGHRS, CDR2 YFSETQ, per germline. The CDR3 consists of 15 residues. Here the CDR3 reads CASSPTSAGANVLTF. CDR3 nucleotide sequence: TGCGCCAGCAGCCCCACCTCTGCTGGGGCCAACGTCCTGACTTTC.

The CDR3 sequence: CASSLERGAGNTIYF. CDR3 sequence (DNA): TGTGCCAGCAGCCTCGAGCGGGGGGCTGGAAACACCATATATTTT. The V gene is TRBV4-2, the J gene TRBJ1-3; possible D gene TRBD1, 5 bases. Germline V gene sequence: CDR1 LGHNA, CDR2 YNFKEQ. The CDR3 loop spans 15 amino acids. V gave up 4 bases and J gave up 2 bases, with 12 bases separating them.

In its sample, this clone was seen many times. The rearrangement links TRBV10-3 to TRBJ1-2; D gene ambiguous. The length of the CDR3 is 12 residues. Germline lookup yields CDR1 ENHRY and CDR2 SYGVKD. Trimming stripped 6 bases from V and 4 bases from J, with 9 bases between. The CDR3, as DNA: TGTGCCATCAGCACCCAACCCTATGGCTACACCTTC. This gives the protein CAISTQPYGYTF.

CDR3 region: CAWSGGLSYEQYF. The CDR3 DNA reads as TGTGCCTGGAGCGGGGGACTTTCCTACGAGCAGTACTTC. The chain employs TRBV30 and TRBJ2-7, with a possible D match to TRBD2 (6 bases). The CDR3 consists of 13 residues. The germline CDR1 and CDR2 sequences are GTSNPN and SVGIG (reference sequence). Trimming removed 3 bases from V and 1 base from J, with 10 bases in between.

This sequence joins TRBV19 and TRBJ2-3, with 7 bases aligning to TRBD1. Germline CDR1 and CDR2: LNHDA and SQIVND (reference sequence). The CDR3 length is 16 residues. V lost 3 bases and J lost 6; bases outside the gene matches: 12. The CDR3 DNA reads TGTGCCAGTAGTATCCGCCGGACAGGCCGACTTGATACGCAGTATTTT. Translated, it gives CASSIRRTGRLDTQYF.

The chain employs TRBV15 and TRBJ1-1, with a weak D call TRBD1 (6 bases). The germline gives CDR1 LNHNV, CDR2 YYDKDF (reference sequence). The CDR3 spans 18 residues. Trimming shortened V by 1 base and J by 0 bases, and 18 bases separated the two germline ends. The CDR3 loop reads CATSRVSRGLRMNTEAFF. In nucleotides, the CDR3 is TGTGCCACCAGCAGAGTATCCAGGGGTCTTAGGATGAACACTGAAGCTTTCTTT.

J is TRBJ1-5 and V is TRBV11-2, with TRBD1 matching over 7 bases. Germline trimming cut 6 bases from V and 1 base from J; bases unmatched to any gene: 6. The CDR3 totals 15 residues. The V gene's germline CDR1 is SGHAT and CDR2 FQNNGV. CDR3 sequence reads: CASSRQGWSNQPQHF. The CDR3 nucleotides read TGTGCCAGCAGTCGACAGGGTTGGAGCAATCAGCCCCAGCATTTT. Full variable domain (remainder filled in from reference TRBV11-2 and TRBJ1-5): EAGVAQSPRYKIIEKRQSVAFWCNPISGHATLYWYQQILGQGPKLLIQFQNNGVVDDSQLPKDRFSAERLKGVDSTLKIQPAKLEDSAVYLCASSRQGWSNQPQHFGDGTRLSIL.

V is TRBV7-2 and J is TRBJ2-3; 8 bases line up with TRBD2. This CDR3 has 17 residues. CDR1 is SGHTA and CDR2 is FQGNSA in the germline V gene. V lost 4 bases to trimming and J lost 0 bases; unmatched junction nucleotides: 9. The CDR3 sequence: CASSSPGGKPSTDTQYF. Here the CDR3 DNA reads TGTGCCAGCAGCTCCCCGGGAGGGAAGCCTAGCACAGATACGCAGTATTTT.

This clone was seen a handful of times. This rearrangement joins TRBV9 to TRBJ2-7; no definite D call. Germline V gene data show CDR1 as SGDLS and CDR2 as YYNGEE. Trimming stripped 0 bases from V and 0 bases from J, with 10 bases between. The length of the CDR3 is 15 residues. CDR3 in amino acids: CASSVGSASSYEQYF. In DNA, the CDR3 is TGTGCCAGCAGCGTAGGATCCGCGAGCTCCTACGAGCAGTACTTC.

The CDR3 DNA sequence: TGTGCCAGCAGTCCTATCCTAGCGGAGGACTACGAGCAGTACTTC. Amino acids: CASSPILAEDYEQYF. The chain carries TRBV6-1 and TRBJ2-7, with TRBD2 matching 7 bases. CDR1 is MNHNS, CDR2 SASEGT, per germline. V lost 5 bases, J lost 3 bases, and 10 bases stayed unmatched. There are 15 residues in the CDR3.

The chain uses TRBV6-1 and TRBJ2-5; perhaps TRBD2 as D (6 bases). V was clipped by 3 bases and J by 4 bases, with 18 bases between them. Germline V gene sequence: CDR1 MNHNS, CDR2 SASEGT. The CDR3 is 16 amino acids. The CDR3 coding sequence is TGTGCCAGCAGTGATCCCCCGCGCAGACTAGGAGAGACCCAGTACTTC. Translated, it gives CASSDPPRRLGETQYF.

CDR3 residues: CASNKLGGVLVDTQYF. CDR3 in DNA: TGTGCCAGCAACAAATTGGGGGGAGTGCTCGTTGATACGCAGTATTTT. The chain uses TRBV7-9 and TRBJ2-3, with D possibly being TRBD2 (6 bases). The V end lost 7 bases, the J end lost 6 bases, and 23 bases lay between the germline ends. The CDR3 consists of 16 residues. CDR1 and CDR2 from the germline V gene are SEHNR and FQNEAQ (reference sequence).

The chain joins TRBV2 to TRBJ2-3, with 8 nucleotides matching TRBD2. The V gene end was trimmed by 6 bases and the J gene end by 5 bases; junction bases not matched to a gene: 7. The CDR3 runs to 14 residues. Germline lookup yields CDR1 SNHLY and CDR2 FYNNEI. The CDR3 nucleotides read TGTGCCAGCAGGCTAAGCGGGAGACTAGATACGCAGTATTTT. Its translation: CASRLSGRLDTQYF.

The chain combines TRBV6-5 with TRBJ1-1; D is uncertain. The CDR3 is 12 amino acids. The germline gives CDR1 MNHEY, CDR2 SVGAGI. Trimming removed 5 bases from V and 5 bases from J, with 9 bases in between. The chain's CDR3 is CASSPSGTEAFF. The CDR3 nucleotides are TGTGCCAGCAGTCCGTCCGGGACTGAAGCTTTCTTT.

V usage is TRBV7-2 and J usage is TRBJ2-5; D not resolved. V was trimmed by 5 bases and J by 2 bases, leaving 9 bases between them. Per the germline V gene, CDR1 is SGHTA and CDR2 is FQGNSA. This CDR3 region has 13 residues. CDR3 loop: CASSKSIQETQYF. The CDR3, as DNA: TGTGCCAGCAGCAAGAGTATACAAGAGACCCAGTACTTC.